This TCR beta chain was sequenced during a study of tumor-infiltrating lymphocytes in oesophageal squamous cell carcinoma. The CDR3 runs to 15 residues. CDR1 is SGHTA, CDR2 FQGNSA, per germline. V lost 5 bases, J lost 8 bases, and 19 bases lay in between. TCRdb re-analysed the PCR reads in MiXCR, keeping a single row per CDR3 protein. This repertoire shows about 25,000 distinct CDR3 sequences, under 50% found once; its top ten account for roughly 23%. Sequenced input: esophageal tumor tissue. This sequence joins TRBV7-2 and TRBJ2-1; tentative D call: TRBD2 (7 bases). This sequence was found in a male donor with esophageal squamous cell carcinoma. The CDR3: CASSPFEGGPYEQFF. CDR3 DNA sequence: TGTGCCAGCAGCCCCTTCGAGGGGGGGCCGTATGAGCAGTTCTTC.